The TCR beta chain under discussion was sequenced for a study of post-analysis software for immune sequencing data. Study results and limitations: Four or five TRBV segments (TRBV5-6, TRBV5-1 and TRBV20-1 among them) occurred more frequently in patients than in controls.

As concerns this clonotype: Its antigen is unknown.

Germline values: CDR1 SGHRS, CDR2 YFSETQ. V lost 1 base and J 1 base, leaving 8 bases between the germline ends. This CDR3 has 14 amino acids. Sequencing libraries made from TCR beta cDNA carried unique molecular identifiers. Roughly 0.5 million cDNA molecules were obtained from roughly 0.93 to 9.6 million T cells. MiXCR was run by TCRdb on the PCR reads, yielding one entry per CDR3 protein. The table includes about 820,000 distinct CDR3 sequences, 53% detected once. The sequence was collected from a girl aged 5 to 17 with multiple sclerosis. The chain uses TRBV5-1 and TRBJ1-2, with D hard to call. The sequenced sample consisted of blood. Here the CDR3 DNA reads TGCGCCAGCAGCTTGTTAAGGGATAACTATGGCTACACCTTC. Its translation is CASSLLRDNYGYTF. The whole variable domain, remainder taken from reference TRBV5-1 and TRBJ1-2, is KAGVTQTPRYLIKTRGQQVTLSCSPISGHRSVSWYQQTPGQGLQFLFEYFSETQRNKGNFPGRFSGRQFSNSRSEMNVSTLELGDSALYLCASSLLRDNYGYTFGSGTRLTVV.